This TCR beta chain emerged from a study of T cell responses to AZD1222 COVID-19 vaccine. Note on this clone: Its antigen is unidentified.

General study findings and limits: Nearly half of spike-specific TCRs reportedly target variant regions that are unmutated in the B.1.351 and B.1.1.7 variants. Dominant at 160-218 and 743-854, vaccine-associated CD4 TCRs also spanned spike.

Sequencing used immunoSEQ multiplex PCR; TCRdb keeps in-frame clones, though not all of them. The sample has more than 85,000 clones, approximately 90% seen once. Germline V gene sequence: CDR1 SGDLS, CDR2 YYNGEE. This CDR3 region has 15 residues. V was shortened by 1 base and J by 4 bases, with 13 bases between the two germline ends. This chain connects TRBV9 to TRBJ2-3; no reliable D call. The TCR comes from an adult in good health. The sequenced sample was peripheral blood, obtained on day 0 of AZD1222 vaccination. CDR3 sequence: CASSVSSSVPDTQYF. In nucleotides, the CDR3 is TGTGCCAGCAGCGTATCAAGTAGTGTGCCAGATACGCAGTATTTT.